This T cell receptor (beta chain) originates from a study of CD8+ T cells in alopecia areata. About the study: The SALT score measured affected scalp surface percentage in treated patients. Findings and caveats of the study: A great number of expanded lesional clones endured in scalp and blood during tofacitinib. Baseline CD8+ expansion's link to response remains uncertain, as there was one nonresponder. Scalp clonality, together with expanded CD8+ clones among the top 100, fell significantly with tofacitinib.

Specified treatment: oral pan-JAK inhibitor, 5-10 mg twice daily. The table lists this clone with a count of one. Its matching antigen is unknown. CDR3 length equals 15 residues. V gave up 4 bases and J gave up 2 bases, with 18 bases separating them. Germline loops: CDR1 GTSNPN, CDR2 SVGIG (reference sequence). Following RNA extraction, reverse transcription yielded cDNA that acted as the sequencing template. Clones were read by immunoSEQ multiplex PCR, and TCRdb kept only the in-frame ones, dropping some. The table includes 150,000 or so clones, roughly 58% detected once. The clonotype originates from a human donor with alopecia areata. The sequencing used CD4+ T cells sorted from blood, collected at approximately week 60, from a patient treated with tofacitinib. The J gene is TRBJ2-7, the V gene TRBV30; possible D gene TRBD1, 6 bases. The CDR3 DNA follows: TGTGCCTGGAATGGAGTCGAGGGACAAGCCTACGAGCAGTACTTC. Residues: CAWNGVEGQAYEQYF.